This TCR beta chain is drawn from a study of tumor and adjacent non-tumor tissue in lung cancer. At the level of the study: Histology: 11 to 13 adenocarcinoma, a couple of squamous cell carcinoma, 1 small cell lung cancer.

Findings and limits, study-wide: In normal lung, the top 100 clones were significantly more dominant than in tumor. Shorter survival was associated with higher TCR diversity in tumors.

This clonotype was counted at least ten times. What it recognizes is unknown. RNA was extracted from bulk tissue without any cell sorting. The normal lung tissue was taken more than 3 cm from the tumor edge. V shed 7 bases, J shed 2 bases, and the junction held 3 bases outside the gene matches. The CDR3 consists of 14 residues. The germline V gene encodes CDR1 MNHEY and CDR2 SVGEGT. A modified ARM-PCR protocol with three rounds of nested PCR amplified TCRbeta. TCRdb re-analysed the multiplex PCR reads in MiXCR, keeping a single row per CDR3 protein. The sample has about 100,000 distinct CDR3 sequences; 65% are singletons.

The V call is TRBV6-2 or TRBV6-3, the J call TRBJ1-5; 9 nucleotides match TRBD1. The clonotype comes from a man aged 25 to 40 with non-small cell lung cancer. The material sequenced was distant non-tumor lung tissue. The CDR3 sequence: CASTRTGGNQPQHF. CDR3 sequence (DNA): TGTGCCAGCACCCGGACAGGGGGCAATCAGCCCCAGCATTTT.